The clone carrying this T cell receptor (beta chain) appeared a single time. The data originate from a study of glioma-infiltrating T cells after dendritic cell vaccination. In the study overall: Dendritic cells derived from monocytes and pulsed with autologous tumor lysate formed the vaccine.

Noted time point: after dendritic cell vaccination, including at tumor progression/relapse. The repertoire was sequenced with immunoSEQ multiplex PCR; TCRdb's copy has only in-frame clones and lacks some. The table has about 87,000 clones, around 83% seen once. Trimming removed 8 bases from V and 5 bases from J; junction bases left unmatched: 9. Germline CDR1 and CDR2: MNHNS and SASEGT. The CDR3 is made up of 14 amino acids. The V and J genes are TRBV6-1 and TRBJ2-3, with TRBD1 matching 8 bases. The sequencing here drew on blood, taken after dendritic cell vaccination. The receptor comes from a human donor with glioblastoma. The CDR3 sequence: CASCLDRAGDTQYF. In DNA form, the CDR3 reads TGTGCCAGCTGCCTGGACAGGGCGGGAGATACGCAGTATTTT.